Listed below are T cell receptor beta chains from one sample, sequenced in a study of shared clonotypes between healthy human individuals. The repertoire was sequenced with immunoSEQ multiplex PCR; TCRdb's copy has only in-frame clones and lacks some. The sample has under 2,500,000 clones, 95% seen once; the top ten hold less than 0.15%. The sequenced sample was naive CD4+ T cells sorted from blood. All receptors derive from a man aged 18 to 35 in good health. The CDR3 runs from the conserved cysteine through the conserved F or W. D genes are given only for firm matches. Size is omitted from some rows. Given values are once, few, many or a class for expanded clones.

.	TRBV28	TRBJ2-2	.	CASSLAGEATGELFF	TGTGCCAGCAGTTTAGCCGGTGAAGCCACCGGGGAGCTGTTTTTT
.	TRBV5-6	TRBJ1-1	.	CASSVDGLPEAFF	TGTGCCAGCAGCGTTGACGGGCTACCTGAAGCTTTCTTT
.	TRBV6-5	TRBJ1-5	.	CASSLGGGGQPQHF	TGTGCCAGCAGCCTAGGCGGGGGCGGTCAGCCCCAGCATTTT
.	TRBV30	TRBJ2-1	.	CAWSVFGLKGIRTGNEQFF	TGTGCCTGGAGTGTATTTGGTCTGAAGGGAATTCGAACGGGCAATGAGCAGTTCTTC
.	TRBV19	TRBJ1-2	.	CASSIGRPDYGYTF	TGTGCCAGTAGTATTGGTCGCCCCGACTATGGCTACACCTTC
.	TRBV4-1	TRBJ2-3	TRBD2	CASSPQSSGGPQDTQYF	TGCGCCAGCAGCCCTCAGTCTAGCGGGGGCCCTCAGGATACGCAGTATTTT
.	TRBV19	TRBJ2-3	TRBD2	CASSIRAGGTDTQYF	TGTGCCAGTAGTATTCGGGCGGGGGGCACAGATACGCAGTATTTT
.	TRBV29-1	TRBJ1-4	TRBD1	CSVGQGATNEKLFF	TGCAGCGTAGGACAGGGTGCAACTAATGAAAAACTGTTTTTT
.	TRBV5-1	TRBJ2-7	.	CASSLIPASYEQYF	TGCGCCAGCAGCCTGATCCCGGCCTCCTACGAGCAGTACTTC
.	TRBV6-1	TRBJ1-1	.	CASRMGHTEAFF	TGTGCCAGCAGGATGGGACACACTGAAGCTTTCTTT
.	TRBV6-6	TRBJ2-1	TRBD2	CASSYRGSRNEQFF	TGTGCCAGCAGTTATCGCGGGAGTAGAAATGAGCAGTTCTTC
.	TRBV2	TRBJ2-3	.	CASSEGGYTQYF	TGTGCCAGCAGTGAGGGTGGTTATACGCAGTATTTT
.	TRBV4-2	TRBJ1-2	TRBD1	CASSQDTKTGDYGYTF	TGTGCCAGCAGCCAAGATACGAAAACAGGGGATTATGGCTACACCTTC
once	TRBV19	TRBJ1-2	.	CASSGGGTRAYGYTF	TGTGCCAGTAGTGGCGGGGGGACGAGGGCGTATGGCTACACCTTC
.	TRBV18	TRBJ2-3	TRBD2	CASSPLEAGGFDTQYF	TGTGCCAGCTCACCATTGGAAGCGGGAGGTTTTGATACGCAGTATTTT
.	TRBV11-2	TRBJ2-2	TRBD1	CASSRGQGNTGELFF	TGTGCCAGCAGCCGGGGACAGGGAAACACCGGGGAGCTGTTTTTT
.	TRBV5-8	TRBJ1-4	.	CASSPPVGGGPEKLFF	TGTGCCAGCAGCCCCCCCGTGGGAGGGGGACCCGAAAAACTGTTTTTT
.	TRBV5-1	TRBJ2-3	TRBD2	CASSSGTSVDTQYF	TGCGCCAGCAGCTCTGGGACTAGCGTCGATACGCAGTATTTT
.	TRBV5-1	TRBJ2-3	TRBD2	CASSLNLRGGTDTQYF	TGCGCCAGCAGCTTGAATTTGCGGGGGGGCACAGATACGCAGTATTTT
.	TRBV28	TRBJ1-2	.	CASSLARSGHSAGYTF	TGTGCCAGCAGTTTAGCTCGCTCCGGACATTCCGCTGGCTACACCTTC
once	TRBV5-4	TRBJ2-3	TRBD1	CASSRDSSSTDTQYF	TGTGCCAGCAGCCGGGACAGTTCTAGCACAGATACGCAGTATTTT
.	TRBV6-4	TRBJ1-4	TRBD1	CARPGQGHEKLFF	TGTGCCAGGCCGGGACAGGGGCACGAAAAACTGTTTTTT
.	TRBV5-1	TRBJ1-6	.	CASSLAQGLSSPLHF	TGCGCCAGCAGCTTGGCCCAGGGGTTAAGTTCACCCCTCCACTTT
.	TRBV2	TRBJ1-1	.	CASSEARQNTEAFF	TGTGCCAGCAGTGAAGCGCGACAGAACACTGAAGCTTTCTTT
once	TRBV6-5	TRBJ2-7	.	CASSSLGLLEGQYF	TGTGCCAGCAGTTCCCTGGGACTCCTGGAGGGGCAGTACTTC
.	TRBV7-2	TRBJ1-1	.	CASSPFELGGRTEAFF	TGTGCCAGCAGCCCTTTTGAACTGGGAGGGAGGACTGAAGCTTTCTTT
.	TRBV30	TRBJ1-5	.	CAWSVGHFSNQPQHF	TGTGCCTGGAGTGTAGGACACTTCAGCAATCAGCCCCAGCATTTT
.	TRBV25-1	TRBJ2-6	TRBD2	CASSHSGKSSGANVLTF	TGTGCCAGCAGCCATAGCGGGAAGAGCTCTGGGGCCAACGTCCTGACTTTC